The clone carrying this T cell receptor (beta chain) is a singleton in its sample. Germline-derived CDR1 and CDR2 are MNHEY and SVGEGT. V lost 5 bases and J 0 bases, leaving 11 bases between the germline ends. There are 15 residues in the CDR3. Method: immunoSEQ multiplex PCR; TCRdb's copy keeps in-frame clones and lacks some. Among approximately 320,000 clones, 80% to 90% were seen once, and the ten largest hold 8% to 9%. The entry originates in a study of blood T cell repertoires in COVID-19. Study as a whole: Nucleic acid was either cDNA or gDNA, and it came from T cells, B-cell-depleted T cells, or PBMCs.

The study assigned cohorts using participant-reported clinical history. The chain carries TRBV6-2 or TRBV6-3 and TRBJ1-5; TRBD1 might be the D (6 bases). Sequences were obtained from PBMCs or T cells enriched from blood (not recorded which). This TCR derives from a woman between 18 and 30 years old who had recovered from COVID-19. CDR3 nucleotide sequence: TGTGCCAGCAGTGCGTGGGACAATAGCAATCAGCCCCAGCATTTT. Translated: CASSAWDNSNQPQHF.